The next 24 T cell receptor beta chains were all read from a single sample in a study of T cells expressing NK-cell markers. TCRdb reprocessed the 5' RACE reads, keeping one entry per CDR3 protein, no DNA. This sample's table has approximately 150,000 distinct CDR3 sequences. The sample was blood T cells: a sorted CD56 or NKG2C T cell subset, CD4+ or CD8+ T cells, or bulk PBMC T cells (not recorded which). The source of these receptors is a woman between 18 and 70 years old in good health.

The chain links TRBV24-1 to TRBJ2-1; TCRdb outputs TRBD1, but without DNA this stays unchecked. Germline loops: CDR1 KGHDR, CDR2 SFDVKD. The CDR3 contains 12 residues. CDR3 protein: CATGGDHNEQFF.

The rearrangement joins TRBV27 to TRBJ2-3; TCRdb's D call, TRBD2, is unchecked because there is no DNA. Germline V gives CDR1 MNHEY, CDR2 SMNVEV (reference sequence). The CDR3 is 16 amino acids. CDR3 protein: CASSSWTSGSTDTQYF.

This CDR3 is CASSQDGVRGRASSQETQYF. The chain is built from TRBV4-2 and TRBJ2-5; TCRdb's D call, TRBD2, is unchecked because there is no DNA. Germline CDR1 LGHNA, CDR2 YNFKEQ. The CDR3 covers 20 residues.

The V call is TRBV3-1, the J call TRBJ2-3; TCRdb outputs TRBD1, but without DNA this stays unchecked. The CDR3 totals 14 residues. Germline V lookup: CDR1 LGHDT, CDR2 YNNKEL (reference sequence). CDR3 sequence: CASSRGRYTDTQYF.

V gene TRBV2 combines with J gene TRBJ1-1. The germline gives CDR1 SNHLY, CDR2 FYNNEI. The CDR3 spans 11 residues. CDR3 protein: CASSEDSEAFF.

V is TRBV4-1 and J is TRBJ2-3; TCRdb gives TRBD2 as the D gene, but with no DNA this cannot be confirmed. CDR3 length: 17 residues. The germline gives CDR1 MGHRA, CDR2 YSYEKL. The CDR3 here is CASSQEGSGDSTDTQYF.

The rearrangement links TRBV7-8 to TRBJ2-1; TCRdb's D gene call, TRBD1, goes unchecked for lack of DNA. This CDR3 spans 15 amino acids. Per germline, CDR1 SGHVS and CDR2 FQNEAQ. The CDR3 loop reads CASSLAPGGMYEQFF.

This rearrangement joins TRBV11-2 to TRBJ2-1; there is no DNA to check the TCRdb D call of TRBD1. Germline CDR1 and CDR2: SGHAT and FQNNGV. This CDR3 comprises 15 residues. The CDR3 reads CASSLSPQVGNEQFF.

J is TRBJ2-2 and V is TRBV2; TCRdb reports TRBD1, a call that lacks DNA to check it against. Germline-derived CDR1 and CDR2 are SNHLY and FYNNEI. The CDR3 loop spans 13 amino acids. This CDR3 is CASTPTGAGELFF.

The V and J genes are TRBV5-1 and TRBJ2-3; TCRdb designates TRBD1, a call that cannot be tested without DNA. Looked up from germline, CDR1 is SGHRS and CDR2 is YFSETQ. The CDR3 contains 15 residues. The chain's CDR3 is CASSSTGRATDTQYF.

This chain uses TRBV10-2 with TRBJ2-5; the TCRdb call, TRBD1, lacks DNA for checking. The CDR3 covers 14 residues. From germline, CDR1 is WSHSY and CDR2 SAAADI. Here the CDR3 reads CASSGGANRETQYF.

The genes are TRBV6-1 and TRBJ1-1; the D gene TCRdb calls, TRBD1, cannot be checked with no DNA. In germline, CDR1 is MNHNS, CDR2 SASEGT. The CDR3 covers 13 residues. CDR3 sequence: CASKTGEDTEAFF.

V is TRBV4-1 and J is TRBJ2-1; TCRdb's D call of TRBD1 is untestable without DNA. The CDR3 totals 15 residues. Germline CDR1 and CDR2: MGHRA and YSYEKL. This CDR3 is CASSQVGTKYNEQFF.

The chain joins TRBV9 to TRBJ2-3; TCRdb's assignment of TRBD2 cannot be checked, as there is no DNA. The germline V gene has CDR1 SGDLS and CDR2 YYNGEE. The CDR3 consists of 14 residues. The chain's CDR3 is CASNPLYGTDTQYF.

The chain recombines TRBV5-1 with TRBJ1-1; lacking DNA, the TRBD1 call made by TCRdb goes unchecked. The length of the CDR3 is 15 residues. The germline V gene encodes CDR1 SGHRS and CDR2 YFSETQ. CDR3 region: CASSMPGRLPTAAFF.

V is TRBV5-6 and J is TRBJ2-1; TCRdb returns TRBD2, unconfirmable since there is no DNA. CDR3 length: 16 amino acids. CDR1 SGHDT and CDR2 YYEEEE come from the germline V gene. CDR3 loop: CASSTLAGGKYNEQFF.

J is TRBJ1-2 and V is TRBV2; TCRdb outputs TRBD1, but without DNA this stays unchecked. The V gene's germline CDR1 is SNHLY and CDR2 FYNNEI. This CDR3 is 13 amino acids long. CDR3 amino acids: CASSPDPGNGYTF.

This chain connects TRBV4-1 to TRBJ2-1; no DNA is available, so the TRBD2 call from TCRdb remains unchecked. The germline V gene encodes CDR1 MGHRA and CDR2 YSYEKL. This CDR3 is 16 amino acids long. The CDR3 is CASSSRTRKKFNEQFF.

The chain couples TRBV14 to TRBJ2-5; TCRdb's D call of TRBD2 is untestable without DNA. Germline assignment: CDR1 SGHDN and CDR2 FVKESK. This CDR3 comprises 15 residues. The CDR3 spells CASSQDAGGRETQYF.

V usage is TRBV12-3 or TRBV12-4 and J usage is TRBJ2-5; TCRdb selects TRBD2, and the lack of DNA leaves this call unchecked. This CDR3 spans 15 amino acids. The chain's CDR3 is CASSLVLAGGETQYF.

The chain has TRBV12-3 or TRBV12-4 and TRBJ1-5; with no DNA, the TCRdb D assignment of TRBD1 cannot be verified. The CDR3 has 20 amino acids. CDR3: CASRLGVDTGVLFGNQPQHF.

This sequence joins TRBV20-1 and TRBJ1-5. This CDR3 has 13 residues. CDR1 is DFQATT, CDR2 SNEGSKA, per germline (reference sequence). CDR3: CSARGQEGQPQHF.

The chain recombines TRBV5-1 with TRBJ2-3; TCRdb lists TRBD1, though no DNA is available to test this call. Germline V lookup: CDR1 SGHRS, CDR2 YFSETQ. The length of the CDR3 is 15 residues. CDR3: CASSQTDPSTDTQYF.

J is TRBJ1-3 and V is TRBV7-2; TCRdb names TRBD1, which stays unverified in the absence of DNA. This CDR3 spans 16 amino acids. The germline V gene encodes CDR1 SGHTA and CDR2 FQGNSA. The CDR3 loop reads CASSPQTGSSGNTIYF.